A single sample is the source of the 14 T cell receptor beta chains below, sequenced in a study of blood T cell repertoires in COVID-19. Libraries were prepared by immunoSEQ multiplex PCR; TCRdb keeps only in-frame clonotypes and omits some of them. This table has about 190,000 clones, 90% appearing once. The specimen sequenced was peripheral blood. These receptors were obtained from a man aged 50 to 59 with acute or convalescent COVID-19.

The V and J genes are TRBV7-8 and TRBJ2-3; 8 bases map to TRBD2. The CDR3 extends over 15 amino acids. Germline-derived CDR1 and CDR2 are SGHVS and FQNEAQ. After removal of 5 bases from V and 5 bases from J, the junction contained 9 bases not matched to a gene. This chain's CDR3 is CASSPPGREGDTQYF. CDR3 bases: TGTGCCAGCAGCCCGCCGGGACGGGAGGGAGATACGCAGTATTTT.

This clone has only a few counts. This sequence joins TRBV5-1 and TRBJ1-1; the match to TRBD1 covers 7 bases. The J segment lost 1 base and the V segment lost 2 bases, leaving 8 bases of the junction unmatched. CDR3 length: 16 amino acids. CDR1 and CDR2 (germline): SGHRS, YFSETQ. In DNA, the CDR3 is TGCGCCAGCAGCTTCGGGCGGACAGGAGCGAACACTGAAGCTTTCTTT. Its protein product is CASSFGRTGANTEAFF.

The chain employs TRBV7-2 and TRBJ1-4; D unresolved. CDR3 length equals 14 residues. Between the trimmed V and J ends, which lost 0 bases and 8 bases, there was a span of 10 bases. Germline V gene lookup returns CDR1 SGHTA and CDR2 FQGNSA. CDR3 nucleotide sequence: TGTGCCAGCAGCTTAGCCCAGACTTGGGAAAAACTGTTTTTT. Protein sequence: CASSLAQTWEKLFF.

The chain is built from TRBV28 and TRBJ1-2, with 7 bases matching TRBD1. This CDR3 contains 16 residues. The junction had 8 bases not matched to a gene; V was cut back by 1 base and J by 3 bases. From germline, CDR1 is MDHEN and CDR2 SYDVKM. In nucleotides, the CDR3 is TGTGCCAGCAGTTTATCTCTCCCCGGACAGGACTATGGCTACACCTTC. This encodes CASSLSLPGQDYGYTF.

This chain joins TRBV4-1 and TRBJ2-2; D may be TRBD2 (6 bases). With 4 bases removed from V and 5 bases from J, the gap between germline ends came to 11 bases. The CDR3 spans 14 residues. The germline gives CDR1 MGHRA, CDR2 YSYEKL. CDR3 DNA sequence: TGCGCCAGCAGCCCAGGGACTTTGACCGGGGAGCTGTTTTTT. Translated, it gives CASSPGTLTGELFF.

The DNA of the CDR3 is TGTGCCAGCAGCTTAGCGGCCCCCAAAGCTGGAAACACCATATATTTT. Translation gives CASSLAAPKAGNTIYF. The rearrangement uses TRBV7-6 and TRBJ1-3; D remains unclear. Deletions cut 0 bases from V and 2 bases from J, with 11 bases between. CDR1 and CDR2 (germline): SGHVS, FNYEAQ. CDR3 length equals 16 residues. The entire variable domain, with the rest obtained from reference TRBV7-6 and TRBJ1-3, is as follows: GAGVSQSPRYKVTKRGQDVALRCDPISGHVSLYWYRQALGQGPEFLTYFNYEAQQDKSGLPNDRFSAERPEGSISTLTIQRTEQRDSAMYRCASSLAAPKAGNTIYFGEGSWLTVV.

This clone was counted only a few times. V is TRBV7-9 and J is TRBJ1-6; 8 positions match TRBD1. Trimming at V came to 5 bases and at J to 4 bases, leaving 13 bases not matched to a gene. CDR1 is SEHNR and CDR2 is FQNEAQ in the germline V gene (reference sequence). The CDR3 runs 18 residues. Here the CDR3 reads CASSAPGQGVPYNSPLHF. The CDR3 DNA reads TGTGCCAGCAGCGCCCCCGGACAGGGCGTTCCTTATAATTCACCCCTCCACTTT.

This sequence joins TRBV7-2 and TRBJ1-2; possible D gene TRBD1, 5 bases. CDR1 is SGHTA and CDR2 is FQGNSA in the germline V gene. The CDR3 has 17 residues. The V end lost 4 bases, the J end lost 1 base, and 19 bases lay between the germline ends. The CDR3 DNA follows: TGTGCCAGCAGCTCCCCCATTTTTTACAGGTTTAACTATGGCTACACCTTC. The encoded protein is CASSSPIFYRFNYGYTF.

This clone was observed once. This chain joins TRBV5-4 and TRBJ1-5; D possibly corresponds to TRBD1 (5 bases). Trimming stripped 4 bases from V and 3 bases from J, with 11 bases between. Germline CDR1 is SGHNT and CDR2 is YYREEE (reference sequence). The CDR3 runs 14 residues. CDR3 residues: CASSHRGSNQPQHF. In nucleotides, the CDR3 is TGTGCCAGCAGCCACCGGGGGTCCAATCAGCCCCAGCATTTT.

CDR3 nucleotides: TGTGCCTGGAGTACGCAACCCCGGAGCCTCCACTTT. Protein sequence: CAWSTQPRSLHF. The chain uses TRBV30 and TRBJ1-6; no clear D. With 2 bases removed from V and 15 bases from J, the gap between germline ends came to 14 bases. The germline CDR1 and CDR2 sequences are GTSNPN and SVGIG (reference sequence). CDR3 length: 12 amino acids.

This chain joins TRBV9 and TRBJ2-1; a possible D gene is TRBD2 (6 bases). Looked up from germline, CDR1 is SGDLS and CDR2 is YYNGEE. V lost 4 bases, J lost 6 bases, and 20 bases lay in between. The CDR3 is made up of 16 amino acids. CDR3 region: CASSLAPSVGGNEQFF. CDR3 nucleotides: TGTGCCAGCAGCCTCGCCCCCTCGGTCGGGGGCAATGAGCAGTTCTTC.

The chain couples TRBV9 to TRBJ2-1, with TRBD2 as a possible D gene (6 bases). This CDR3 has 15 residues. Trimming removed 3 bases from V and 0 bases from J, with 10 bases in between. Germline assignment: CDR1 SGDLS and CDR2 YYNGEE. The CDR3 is CASSESSVSYNEQFF. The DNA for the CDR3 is TGTGCCAGCAGCGAATCTAGCGTCTCCTACAATGAGCAGTTCTTC.

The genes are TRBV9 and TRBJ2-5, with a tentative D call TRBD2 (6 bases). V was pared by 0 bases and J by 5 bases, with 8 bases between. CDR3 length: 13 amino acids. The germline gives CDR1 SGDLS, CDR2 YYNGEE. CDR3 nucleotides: TGTGCCAGCAGCGTAGGCGGGACGGAGACCCAGTACTTC. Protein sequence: CASSVGGTETQYF.

CDR3 region: CATSTASGATDTQYF. CDR3 bases: TGTGCCACCTCCACGGCGAGCGGAGCCACAGATACGCAGTATTTT. The chain recombines TRBV15 with TRBJ2-3; D possibly corresponds to TRBD2 (5 bases). CDR3 size: 15 residues. Trimming removed 8 bases at V and 2 bases at J, with 17 bases between. Germline CDR1 reads LNHNV; CDR2 reads YYDKDF (reference sequence).